The present TCR beta chain was sequenced within a study of blood T cell repertoires in COVID-19. Study context: COVID-19 samples collected from the United States, Italy and Spain covered acute and convalescent phases. From T cells, B-cell-depleted T cells, or PBMCs came the material, which was cDNA or gDNA.

Only in-frame clones appear in the TCRdb table, and some are missing; sequencing was by immunoSEQ multiplex PCR. The sample consists of approximately 160,000 clones, around 83% of them appearing once. In its sample, this clone was seen a few times. V gave up 3 bases and J gave up 2 bases; unmatched junction bases: 7. Germline CDR1 and CDR2: SGHRS and YFSETQ. This CDR3 contains 17 residues. The chain links TRBV5-1 to TRBJ2-1; 11 bases agree with TRBD2. This clonotype was sampled from a woman aged 60 to 75 with COVID-19, enrolled during active disease. Sequenced sample: peripheral blood. The CDR3, as DNA: TGCGCCAGCAGCTCCCCCACGGGACTAGCGGCCTACAATGAGCAGTTCTTC. This sequence encodes CASSSPTGLAAYNEQFF.